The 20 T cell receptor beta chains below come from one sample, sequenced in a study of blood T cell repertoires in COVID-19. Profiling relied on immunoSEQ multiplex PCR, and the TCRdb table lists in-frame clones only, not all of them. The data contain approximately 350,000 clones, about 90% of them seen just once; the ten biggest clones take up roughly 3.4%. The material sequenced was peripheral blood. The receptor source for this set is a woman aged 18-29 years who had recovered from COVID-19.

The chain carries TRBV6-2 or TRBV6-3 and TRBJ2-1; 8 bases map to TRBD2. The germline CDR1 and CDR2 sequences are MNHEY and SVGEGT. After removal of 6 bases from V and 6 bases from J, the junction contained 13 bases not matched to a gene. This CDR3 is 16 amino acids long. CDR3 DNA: TGTGCCAGCAGGCCTCGCGGGGAGCGGGAGATCAATGAGCAGTTCTTC. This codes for CASRPRGEREINEQFF.

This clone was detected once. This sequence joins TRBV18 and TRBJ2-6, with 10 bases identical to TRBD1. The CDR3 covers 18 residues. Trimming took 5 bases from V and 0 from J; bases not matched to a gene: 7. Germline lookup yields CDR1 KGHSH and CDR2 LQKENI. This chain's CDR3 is CASSKGTGDISGANVLTF. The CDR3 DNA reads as TGTGCCAGCTCAAAAGGGACAGGGGATATCTCTGGGGCCAACGTCCTGACTTTC.

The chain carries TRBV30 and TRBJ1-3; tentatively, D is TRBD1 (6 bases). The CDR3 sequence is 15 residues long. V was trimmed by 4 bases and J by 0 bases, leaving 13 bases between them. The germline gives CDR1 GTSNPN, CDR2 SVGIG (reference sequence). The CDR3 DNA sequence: TGTGCCTGGACCATCCCAGGGGACTCTGGAAACACCATATATTTT. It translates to CAWTIPGDSGNTIYF.

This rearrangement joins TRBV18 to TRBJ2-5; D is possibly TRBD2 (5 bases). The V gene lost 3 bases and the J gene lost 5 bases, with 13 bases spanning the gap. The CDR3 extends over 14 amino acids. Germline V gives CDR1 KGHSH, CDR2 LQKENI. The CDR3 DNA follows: TGTGCCAGCTCACCCCTAGAGGGTGGGGAGACCCAGTACTTC. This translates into CASSPLEGGETQYF.

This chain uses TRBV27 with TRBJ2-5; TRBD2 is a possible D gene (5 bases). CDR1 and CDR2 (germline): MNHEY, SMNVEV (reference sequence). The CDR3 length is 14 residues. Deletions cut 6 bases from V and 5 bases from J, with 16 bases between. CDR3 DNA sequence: TGTGCCAGCAGCCCGAGAGGGCGGCGCGAGACCCAGTACTTC. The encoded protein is CASSPRGRRETQYF.

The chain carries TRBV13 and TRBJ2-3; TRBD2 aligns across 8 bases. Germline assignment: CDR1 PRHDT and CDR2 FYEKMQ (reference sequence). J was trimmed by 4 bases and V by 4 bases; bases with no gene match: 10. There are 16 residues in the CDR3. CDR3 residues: CASSYLEAGDADTQYF. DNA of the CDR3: TGTGCCAGCAGCTACCTTGAAGCGGGAGATGCAGATACGCAGTATTTT.

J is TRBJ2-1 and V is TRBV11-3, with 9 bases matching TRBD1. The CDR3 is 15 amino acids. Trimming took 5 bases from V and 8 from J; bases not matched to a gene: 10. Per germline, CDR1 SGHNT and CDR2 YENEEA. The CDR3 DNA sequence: TGTGCCAGCAGCCCACGGACAGGGGCAATGGATGAGCAGTTCTTC. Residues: CASSPRTGAMDEQFF.

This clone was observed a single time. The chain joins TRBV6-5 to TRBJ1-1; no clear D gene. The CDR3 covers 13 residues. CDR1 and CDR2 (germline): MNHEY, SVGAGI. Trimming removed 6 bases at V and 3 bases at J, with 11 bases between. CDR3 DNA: TGTGCCAGCAGCCGCGAAAGCTACACTGAAGCTTTCTTT. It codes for CASSRESYTEAFF.

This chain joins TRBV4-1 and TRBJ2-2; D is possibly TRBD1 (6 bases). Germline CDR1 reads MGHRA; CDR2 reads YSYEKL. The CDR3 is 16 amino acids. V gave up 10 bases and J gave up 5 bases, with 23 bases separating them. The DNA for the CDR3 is TGCGCCACCTCAGGGGCACGGGACCCCGGGACCGGGGAGCTGTTTTTT. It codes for CATSGARDPGTGELFF.

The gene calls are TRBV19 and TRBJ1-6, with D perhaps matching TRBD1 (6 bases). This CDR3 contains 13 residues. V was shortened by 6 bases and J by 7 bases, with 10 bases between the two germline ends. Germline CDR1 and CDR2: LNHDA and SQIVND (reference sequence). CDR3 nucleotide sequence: TGTGCCAGTAGGGACAGTGGAAATTCACCCCTCCACTTT. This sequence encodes CASRDSGNSPLHF.

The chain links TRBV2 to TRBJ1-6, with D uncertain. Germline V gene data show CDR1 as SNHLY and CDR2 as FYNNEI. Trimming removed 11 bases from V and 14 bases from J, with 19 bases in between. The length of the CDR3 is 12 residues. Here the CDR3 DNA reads TGTGCCGCCCGCGATTACCGTGCCACCCTCCACTTT. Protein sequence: CAARDYRATLHF.

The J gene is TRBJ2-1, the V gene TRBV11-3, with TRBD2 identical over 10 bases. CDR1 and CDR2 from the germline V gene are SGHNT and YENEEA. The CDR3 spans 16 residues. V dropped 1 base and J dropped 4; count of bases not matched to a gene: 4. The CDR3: CASSLGPSGSYNEQFF. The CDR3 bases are TGTGCCAGCAGCTTAGGTCCTAGCGGGAGTTACAATGAGCAGTTCTTC.

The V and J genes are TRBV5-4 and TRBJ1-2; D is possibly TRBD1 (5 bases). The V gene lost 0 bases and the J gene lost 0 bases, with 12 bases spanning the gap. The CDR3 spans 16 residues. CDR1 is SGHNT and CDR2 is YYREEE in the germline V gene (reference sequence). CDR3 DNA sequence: TGTGCCAGCAGCTTGGCCAGGGATATGGCTAACTATGGCTACACCTTC. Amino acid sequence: CASSLARDMANYGYTF. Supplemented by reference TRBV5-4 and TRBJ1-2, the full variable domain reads ETGVTQSPTHLIKTRGQQVTLRCSSQSGHNTVSWYQQALGQGPQFIFQYYREEENGRGNFPPRFSGLQFPNYSSELNVNALELDDSALYLCASSLARDMANYGYTFGSGTRLTVV.

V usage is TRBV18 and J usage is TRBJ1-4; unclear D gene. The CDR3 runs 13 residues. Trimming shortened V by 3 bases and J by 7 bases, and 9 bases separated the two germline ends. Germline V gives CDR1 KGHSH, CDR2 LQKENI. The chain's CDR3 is CASSPPVFEKLFF. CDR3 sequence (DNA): TGTGCCAGCTCACCTCCGGTTTTTGAAAAACTGTTTTTT.

Here the CDR3 DNA reads TGCGCCAGCAGCTTGGTTCCTAATAGGACTAGCGGAAACACAGATACGCAGTATTTT. Amino acids: CASSLVPNRTSGNTDTQYF. The chain recombines TRBV5-1 with TRBJ2-3, with 10 nucleotides matching TRBD2. V lost 0 bases and J lost 2; bases outside the gene matches: 12. This CDR3 is built from 19 residues. Germline loops: CDR1 SGHRS, CDR2 YFSETQ.

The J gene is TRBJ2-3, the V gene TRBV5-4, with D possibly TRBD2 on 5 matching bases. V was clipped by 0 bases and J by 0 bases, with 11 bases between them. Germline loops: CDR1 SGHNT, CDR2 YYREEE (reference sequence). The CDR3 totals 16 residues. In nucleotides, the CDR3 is TGTGCCAGCAGCTTGGATCTTGGCGGGAGCACAGATACGCAGTATTTT. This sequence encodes CASSLDLGGSTDTQYF.

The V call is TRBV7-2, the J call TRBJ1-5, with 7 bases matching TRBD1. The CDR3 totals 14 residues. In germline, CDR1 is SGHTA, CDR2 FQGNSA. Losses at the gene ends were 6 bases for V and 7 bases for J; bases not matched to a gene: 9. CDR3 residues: CASSPDRAGQPQHF. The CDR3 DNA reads TGTGCCAGCAGTCCTGACAGGGCGGGACAGCCCCAGCATTTT.

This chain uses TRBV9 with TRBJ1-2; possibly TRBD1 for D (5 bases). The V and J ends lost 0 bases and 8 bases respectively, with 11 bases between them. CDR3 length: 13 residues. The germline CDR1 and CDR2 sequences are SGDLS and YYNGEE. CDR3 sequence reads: CASSVGGAEGYTF. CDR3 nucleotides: TGTGCCAGCAGCGTAGGTGGGGCCGAAGGCTACACCTTC.

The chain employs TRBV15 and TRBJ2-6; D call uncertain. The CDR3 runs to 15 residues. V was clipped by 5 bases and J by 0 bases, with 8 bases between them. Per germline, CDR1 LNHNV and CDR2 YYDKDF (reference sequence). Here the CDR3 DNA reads TGTGCCACCAGCCCCCGTCCCTCTGGGGCCAACGTCCTGACTTTC. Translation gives CATSPRPSGANVLTF. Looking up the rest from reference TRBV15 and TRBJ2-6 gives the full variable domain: DAMVIQNPRYQVTQFGKPVTLSCSQTLNHNVMYWYQQKSSQAPKLLFHYYDKDFNNEADTPDNFQSRRPNTSFCFLDIRSPGLGDTAMYLCATSPRPSGANVLTFGAGSRLTVL.

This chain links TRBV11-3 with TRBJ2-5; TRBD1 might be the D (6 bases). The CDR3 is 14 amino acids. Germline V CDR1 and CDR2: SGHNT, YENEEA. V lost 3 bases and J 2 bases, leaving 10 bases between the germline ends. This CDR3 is CASSFSQGQETQYF. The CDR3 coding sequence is TGTGCCAGCAGCTTTTCTCAGGGGCAAGAGACCCAGTACTTC.